What follows is one TCR beta chain and its context. This record belongs to a study of blood T cell repertoires in COVID-19. Across the study: PBMCs, B-cell-depleted T cells, or T cells were the source of the cDNA or gDNA that made up the material.

Some clones are missing from TCRdb's copy, which holds only in-frame ones; the method was immunoSEQ multiplex PCR. Of roughly 88,000 clones detected, around nine tenths appear once; the ten largest clones hold 18%. Germline V gives CDR1 KGHSH, CDR2 LQKENI. The CDR3 has 13 residues. The V end was cut by 3 bases, the J end by 2 bases, with 7 bases between. The J gene is TRBJ2-5, the V gene TRBV18; D remains unclear. This clonotype was sampled from a woman aged 60-70 years with COVID-19, enrolled during active disease. Input material: peripheral blood. CDR3: CASSPDIQETQYF. CDR3 coding DNA: TGTGCCAGCTCACCCGACATACAAGAGACCCAGTACTTC. The variable domain in full, with the rest retrieved from reference TRBV18 and TRBJ2-5, is NAGVMQNPRHLVRRRGQEARLRCSPMKGHSHVYWYRQLPEEGLKFMVYLQKENIIDESGMPKERFSAEFPKEGPSILRIQQVVRGDSAAYFCASSPDIQETQYFGPGTRLLVL.